These T cell receptor beta chains were read from a single sample in a study of blood T cell repertoires in COVID-19. The data were produced by immunoSEQ multiplex PCR, yet TCRdb's version contains in-frame clones alone and is incomplete. The sample has around 100,000 clones, 74% seen once; the top ten hold roughly 3.9%. The sequencing input was peripheral blood. Source of these receptors: a man aged 70-80 years with COVID-19, enrolled during active disease. The CDR3 runs from the conserved cysteine through the conserved F or W. The D gene is left open where the match is weak. Size tells how often a clone was seen (once, few, many) or the class of an expanded clone, and some rows leave it out.

j_gene | v_gene | abundance | d_gene | CDR3aa | CDR3nt
TRBJ2-5 | TRBV6-5 | once | TRBD2 | CASSYRGGGETQYF | TGTGCCAGCAGTTACAGGGGCGGGGGAGAGACCCAGTACTTC
TRBJ2-1 | TRBV27 | - | TRBD1 | CASSFPGQSYNEQFF | TGTGCCAGCAGTTTCCCGGGACAGTCTTACAATGAGCAGTTCTTC
TRBJ1-4 | TRBV4-2 | - | - | CASSLQGTDVEKLFF | TGTGCCAGCAGCCTTCAGGGGACGGACGTCGAAAAACTGTTTTTT
TRBJ1-1 | TRBV4-2 | - | - | CAGSQVVNTEAFF | TGTGCCGGCTCACAGGTGGTGAACACTGAAGCTTTCTTT
TRBJ2-1 | TRBV19 | - | - | CASSIGSPSYNEQFF | TGTGCCAGTAGTATAGGCAGTCCCTCCTACAATGAGCAGTTCTTC
TRBJ2-1 | TRBV7-2 | - | TRBD2 | CASSPPSGRNEQFF | TGTGCCAGCAGCCCACCTAGCGGGAGAAACGAGCAGTTCTTC
TRBJ1-5 | TRBV7-2 | - | - | CASSFMRDRQPQHF | TGTGCCAGCAGCTTCATGAGGGATCGACAGCCCCAGCATTTT
TRBJ2-7 | TRBV6-1 | - | TRBD2 | CASTRLAGRGNEQYF | TGTGCCAGCACCAGACTAGCGGGACGGGGGAACGAGCAGTACTTC
TRBJ2-2 | TRBV14 | - | - | CASSQEAGYTGELFF | TGTGCCAGCAGCCAAGAAGCAGGGTACACCGGGGAGCTGTTTTTT
TRBJ2-3 | TRBV9 | - | TRBD1 | CASSVKRQGSTDTQYF | TGTGCCAGCAGCGTTAAGAGACAGGGGTCCACAGATACGCAGTATTTT
TRBJ2-5 | TRBV5-1 | - | TRBD1 | CASSSMRLTGPVETQYF | TGCGCCAGCAGCTCGATGCGGCTGACAGGGCCGGTTGAGACCCAGTACTTC
TRBJ2-1 | TRBV5-1 | - | - | CASSLGQGGVDEQFF | TGCGCCAGCAGCTTGGGGCAGGGGGGAGTGGATGAGCAGTTCTTC
TRBJ2-7 | TRBV6-5 | - | TRBD2 | CASSSPGRVAAYEQYF | TGTGCCAGCAGTTCCCCTGGGAGGGTCGCGGCCTACGAGCAGTACTTC
TRBJ2-5 | TRBV28 | - | - | CASSLVHRDTYQETQYF | TGTGCCAGCAGTTTAGTCCACCGGGACACGTACCAAGAGACCCAGTACTTC
TRBJ1-2 | TRBV2 | - | - | CASSEGQIGYTF | TGTGCCAGCAGTGAAGGACAGATTGGCTACACCTTC
TRBJ2-7 | TRBV11-1 | - | TRBD1 | CASSLRDRLAEQYF | TGTGCCAGCAGCTTAAGGGACAGGCTCGCCGAGCAGTACTTC
TRBJ1-1 | TRBV30 | - | - | CAWRQAPPEAFF | TGTGCCTGGAGGCAGGCCCCCCCTGAAGCTTTCTTT
TRBJ1-2 | TRBV4-3 | few | - | CASSHQTYGYTF | TGCGCCAGCAGCCACCAGACTTATGGCTACACCTTC
TRBJ1-1 | TRBV28 | - | - | CASSLQDWNTEAFF | TGTGCCAGCAGTCTACAGGATTGGAACACTGAAGCTTTCTTT
TRBJ2-3 | TRBV7-2 | - | TRBD2 | CASSLGYGRAGTDTQYF | TGTGCCAGCAGCTTAGGATACGGGAGGGCGGGCACAGATACGCAGTATTTT
TRBJ2-7 | TRBV19 | - | - | CASSEEPYEQYF | TGTGCCAGTAGTGAGGAACCCTACGAGCAGTACTTC
TRBJ1-1 | TRBV6-6 | - | TRBD1 | CASSPRGMNTEAFF | TGTGCCAGCAGTCCCAGGGGGATGAACACTGAAGCTTTCTTT
TRBJ1-5 | TRBV28 | - | - | CASSIVAEPQHF | TGTGCCAGCAGTATTGTAGCGGAGCCCCAGCATTTT
TRBJ2-3 | TRBV11-3 | - | TRBD2 | CASSLGERGGSAQYF | TGTGCCAGCAGCTTAGGTGAACGGGGGGGCTCGGCGCAGTATTTT